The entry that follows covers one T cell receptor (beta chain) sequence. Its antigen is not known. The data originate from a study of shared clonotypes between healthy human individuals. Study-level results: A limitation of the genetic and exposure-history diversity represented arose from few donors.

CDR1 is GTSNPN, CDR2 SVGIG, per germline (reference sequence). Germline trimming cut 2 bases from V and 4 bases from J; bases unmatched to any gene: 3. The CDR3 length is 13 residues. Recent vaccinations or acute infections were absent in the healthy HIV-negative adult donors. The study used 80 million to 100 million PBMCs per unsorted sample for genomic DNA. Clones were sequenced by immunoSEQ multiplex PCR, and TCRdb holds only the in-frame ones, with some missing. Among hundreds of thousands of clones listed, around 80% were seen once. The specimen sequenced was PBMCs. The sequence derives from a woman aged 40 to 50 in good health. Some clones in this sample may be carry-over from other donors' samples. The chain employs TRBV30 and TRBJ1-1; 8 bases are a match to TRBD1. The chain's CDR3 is CAWSKTGGTEAFF. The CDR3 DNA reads TGTGCCTGGAGTAAAACAGGGGGCACTGAAGCTTTCTTT.